This TCR beta chain originates from a study of cytomegalovirus exposure and HLA in healthy donors. Study-level points and caveats: Later work found that TCR association rates differed between HLA loci; DRB1 had the most and HLA-C the fewest. Clonal expansion was found to be greater in HLA-associated TCR beta chains than in equally common others in a later analysis. TCR beta sequences reportedly predicted most subjects' HLA-A and HLA-B alleles accurately.

Concerning this clone itself: What it binds is not known.

PCR used 60 Vbeta primers and 13 Jbeta primers. Method: immunoSEQ multiplex PCR; TCRdb's copy keeps in-frame clones and lacks some. The sample consists of 95,000 to 150,000 clones, roughly 80% of them appearing once. In germline, CDR1 is SQVTM, CDR2 ANQGSEA. The CDR3 is made up of 12 amino acids. J gave up 7 bases and V 6 bases, and 5 bases lay outside the gene matches. The sequence was obtained from a man in his fifties or sixties in good health and CMV-seronegative. Sequences were obtained from PBMCs. The V gene is TRBV29-1, the J gene TRBJ1-2; 10 bases are a match to TRBD1. The CDR3 loop reads CSVTGGSSGYTF. The CDR3 nucleotides are TGCAGCGTGACAGGGGGCTCTTCTGGCTACACCTTC. Full variable domain (outside the CDR3, taken from reference TRBV29-1 and TRBJ1-2): SAVISQKPSRDICQRGTSLTIQCQVDSQVTMMFWYRQQPGQSLTLIATANQGSEATYESGFVIDKFPISRPNLTFSTLTVSNMSPEDSSIYLCSVTGGSSGYTFGSGTRLTVV.